This T cell receptor beta chain comes out of a study of control samples from healthy donors and cancer patients. Trimming removed 1 base at V and 10 bases at J, with 4 bases between. The CDR3 has 11 residues. Clones were sequenced by immunoSEQ multiplex PCR, and TCRdb holds only the in-frame ones, with some missing. This sample has some 120,000 clones; roughly 91% occur once, and the top ten carry around 1.6%. This clonotype originated in a man between 45 and 60 years old with head and neck cancer. V gene TRBV12-3 or TRBV12-4 combines with J gene TRBJ1-4; D unclear. The sequencing sample was made of PBMCs. The chain's CDR3 is CASSLGGKLFF. CDR3 bases: TGTGCCAGCAGTTTAGGGGGAAAACTGTTTTTT.